These T cell receptor beta chains were read from a single sample in a study of CD8 T cells in Susac syndrome. TCRdb independently ran MiXCR on the immunoSEQ multiplex PCR reads; one entry per CDR3 protein. The table records under 200,000 distinct CDR3 sequences, 85% to 95% of them present only once. Sequencing input: CD4+ T cells from PBMCs. The receptors derive from a human donor with Susac syndrome. CDR3s include the opening cysteine and the closing phenylalanine or tryptophan. A D gene is named only where the DNA matches it firmly. Clone size is shown for a subset of rows, as once, few, many or a class of expanded clone.

length: 13
size: NA
J: TRBJ2-3
V: TRBV20-1
D: NA
DNA: TGCTCTCCTCTAGCCCAATACACAGATACGCAGTATTTT
CDR3: CSPLAQYTDTQYF

length: 17
size: NA
J: TRBJ2-7
V: TRBV7-2
D: TRBD2
DNA: TGTGCCAGCAGCTCTCTTAGCGGGGGCCCGAGCTCCTACGAGCAGTACTTC
CDR3: CASSSLSGGPSSYEQYF

length: 15
size: once
J: TRBJ2-5
V: TRBV20-1
D: TRBD2
DNA: TGCAGTGCCAAAGCGGGGGGGCTTTACCAAGAGACCCAGTACTTC
CDR3: CSAKAGGLYQETQYF

length: 11
size: NA
J: TRBJ1-1
V: TRBV3-1
D: NA
DNA: TGTGCCAGCAGCCAGCAGTTAGAAGCTTTCTTT
CDR3: CASSQQLEAFF

length: 13
size: NA
J: TRBJ2-3
V: TRBV29-1
D: NA
DNA: TGCAGCACCCGGACTCGTCTTGGGGATACGCAGTATTTT
CDR3: CSTRTRLGDTQYF

length: 16
size: NA
J: TRBJ2-6
V: TRBV6-5
D: NA
DNA: TGTGCCAGCAGTTACTCGCTCGAATCTGGGGCCAACGTCCTGACTTTC
CDR3: CASSYSLESGANVLTF

length: 12
size: NA
J: TRBJ1-2
V: TRBV6-5
D: NA
DNA: TGTGCCAGCAGTCAATCGACCGGTCCCTACACCTTC
CDR3: CASSQSTGPYTF

length: 13
size: NA
J: TRBJ1-4
V: TRBV20-1
D: TRBD1
DNA: TGCAGTGCTTCAGGGGGCTCGAATGAAAAACTGTTTTTT
CDR3: CSASGGSNEKLFF

length: 14
size: NA
J: TRBJ2-7
V: TRBV3-1
D: TRBD1
DNA: TGTGCCAGCAAGGTTACAGGGGCCTCCTACGAGCAGTACTTC
CDR3: CASKVTGASYEQYF

length: 15
size: NA
J: TRBJ1-2
V: TRBV7-3
D: TRBD1
DNA: TGTGCCAGCAGCCTGTTGGGACAGGGGATTAGTGGCTACACCTTC
CDR3: CASSLLGQGISGYTF

length: 15
size: NA
J: TRBJ2-3
V: TRBV25-1
D: TRBD2
DNA: TGTGCCAGCAGTGTACTAGCGGGGGGCACAGATACGCAGTATTTT
CDR3: CASSVLAGGTDTQYF

length: 13
size: NA
J: TRBJ2-7
V: TRBV29-1
D: NA
DNA: TGCAGCGTTGATCGCGGCAGGAGGGACGAGCAGTACTTC
CDR3: CSVDRGRRDEQYF

length: 15
size: once
J: TRBJ2-5
V: TRBV25-1
D: TRBD1
DNA: TGTGCCAGCAGCCGTTGGACAGGGAAGGGTGAGACCCAGTACTTC
CDR3: CASSRWTGKGETQYF

length: 15
size: NA
J: TRBJ2-3
V: TRBV29-1
D: TRBD2
DNA: TGCAGCGCTATCATAGCGGGGGGGCCCACAGATACGCAGTATTTT
CDR3: CSAIIAGGPTDTQYF

length: 15
size: NA
J: TRBJ2-7
V: TRBV20-1
D: TRBD2
DNA: TGCAGTGCTCTTGGACTAGCGGGGGGGACCTACGAGCAGTACTTC
CDR3: CSALGLAGGTYEQYF

length: 13
size: NA
J: TRBJ2-3
V: TRBV7-3
D: TRBD2
DNA: TGTGCCAGCAGCTCCGGGAGGTCAGATACGCAGTATTTT
CDR3: CASSSGRSDTQYF

length: 12
size: NA
J: TRBJ2-7
V: TRBV28
D: NA
DNA: TGTGCCAGCATTTCTCCCATCTACGAGCAGTACTTC
CDR3: CASISPIYEQYF

length: 12
size: NA
J: TRBJ1-1
V: TRBV2
D: NA
DNA: TGTGCCAGCATTAGGGATGGCACTGAAGCTTTCTTT
CDR3: CASIRDGTEAFF

length: 17
size: NA
J: TRBJ1-3
V: TRBV15
D: NA
DNA: TGTGCCACCAGCAAAGAGAGGCCGGGGGCGACGGGAAACACCATATATTTT
CDR3: CATSKERPGATGNTIYF

length: 17
size: NA
J: TRBJ2-3
V: TRBV20-1
D: TRBD2
DNA: TGCAGTGCTCTACCCTCGGGACTAGCGGGGAGGGAGGATACGCAGTATTTT
CDR3: CSALPSGLAGREDTQYF

length: 15
size: NA
J: TRBJ2-5
V: TRBV4-1
D: NA
DNA: TGCGCCAGCAGCCAAGATCTGATAGCCCAAGAGACCCAGTACTTC
CDR3: CASSQDLIAQETQYF

length: 16
size: NA
J: TRBJ2-7
V: TRBV14
D: TRBD2
DNA: TGTGCCAGCAGCCAAGTTAGCGGGGGGGTCACCTACGAGCAGTACTTC
CDR3: CASSQVSGGVTYEQYF

length: 15
size: few
J: TRBJ2-1
V: TRBV5-4
D: NA
DNA: TGTGCCAGCAGCTTGGGACAAGGGGGGTACAATGAGCAGTTCTTC
CDR3: CASSLGQGGYNEQFF

length: 15
size: NA
J: TRBJ1-2
V: TRBV7-2
D: NA
DNA: TGTGCCAGCAGCACAAGGACAGCTTCTAACTATGGCTACACCTTC
CDR3: CASSTRTASNYGYTF

length: 13
size: NA
J: TRBJ2-3
V: TRBV20-1
D: TRBD2
DNA: TGCAGTGTCGCGACTAGCGGGGCAGATACGCAGTATTTT
CDR3: CSVATSGADTQYF

length: 13
size: NA
J: TRBJ2-4
V: TRBV7-8
D: TRBD1
DNA: TGTGCCAGCAGCTACGACAGGGAAAACATTCAGTACTTC
CDR3: CASSYDRENIQYF

length: 15
size: NA
J: TRBJ1-6
V: TRBV28
D: TRBD1
DNA: TGTGCCAGCAGTTTCCGGGACAGGGTTAATTCACCCCTCCACTTT
CDR3: CASSFRDRVNSPLHF

length: 14
size: once
J: TRBJ1-2
V: TRBV29-1
D: NA
DNA: TGCAGCGTTGCATTGCTGGCAAGGGGATATGGCTACACCTTC
CDR3: CSVALLARGYGYTF

length: 16
size: once
J: TRBJ2-7
V: TRBV7-9
D: TRBD1
DNA: TGTGCCAGCAGGGTATCCGGGACAGGGGGCTCCTACGAGCAGTACTTC
CDR3: CASRVSGTGGSYEQYF

length: 14
size: NA
J: TRBJ1-6
V: TRBV7-9
D: NA
DNA: TGTGCCAGCAGCTTATCGACCTCGGGGGACCCCCTTCACTTT
CDR3: CASSLSTSGDPLHF

length: 15
size: NA
J: TRBJ2-6
V: TRBV12-3/TRBV12-4
D: NA
DNA: TGTGCCAGCGGGGGGGCGAGCTCTGGGGCCAACGTCCTGACTTTC
CDR3: CASGGASSGANVLTF

length: 16
size: NA
J: TRBJ2-1
V: TRBV10-1
D: TRBD2
DNA: TGCGCCAGCAGCCTTTCGACTAGCGGGGCCTACAATGAGCAGTTCTTC
CDR3: CASSLSTSGAYNEQFF

length: 15
size: NA
J: TRBJ1-6
V: TRBV5-1
D: NA
DNA: TGCGCCAGCAGCTTGCAGGGAATGGATAATTCACCCCTCCACTTT
CDR3: CASSLQGMDNSPLHF

length: 13
size: NA
J: TRBJ2-7
V: TRBV2
D: TRBD1
DNA: TGTGCCAGCTCCATAGGACAGGGGTTCGAGCAGTACTTC
CDR3: CASSIGQGFEQYF

length: 16
size: NA
J: TRBJ2-3
V: TRBV5-1
D: TRBD2
DNA: TGCGCCAGCAGCTGGGGGACTAGCGGGGGCACAGATACGCAGTATTTT
CDR3: CASSWGTSGGTDTQYF

length: 15
size: NA
J: TRBJ1-6
V: TRBV7-2
D: TRBD1
DNA: TGTGCCAGCAGCACCTTCAGGGGGGATAATTCACCCCTCCACTTT
CDR3: CASSTFRGDNSPLHF

length: 17
size: NA
J: TRBJ2-5
V: TRBV9
D: NA
DNA: TGTGCCAGCAGCGCCGGCCTCACAGGGGGAGGGCAAGAGACCCAGTACTTC
CDR3: CASSAGLTGGGQETQYF

length: 16
size: NA
J: TRBJ2-6
V: TRBV14
D: NA
DNA: TGTGCCAGCAGCCAAGGGATCGGCTCTGGGGCCAACGTCCTGACTTTC
CDR3: CASSQGIGSGANVLTF